These 12 T cell receptor beta chains came from one sample sequenced in a study of human versus mouse CDR3 diversity and MHC coevolution. The protocol was immunoSEQ multiplex PCR, while the TCRdb copy is restricted to in-frame clones and leaves out a portion. Here the sample spans more than 55,000 clones, roughly 94% being singletons. The source material was naive CD4+ T cells from blood. Indicated subset: CD45RO-negative CD62L-positive naive CD4 T cells. All receptors come from a person between 55 and 70 years old in good health.

Points on this clone: This CDR3 is also generated by other DNA sequences in the sample. The rearrangement uses TRBV5-1 and TRBJ2-5, with TRBD2 identical over 8 bases. Looked up from germline, CDR1 is SGHRS and CDR2 is YFSETQ. With V trimmed by 2 bases and J by 4 bases, 4 bases remained unmatched. The length of the CDR3 is 14 residues. CDR3 nucleotides: TGCGCCAGCAGCTTAACTAGCGGTGGAGAGACCCAGTACTTC. It specifies CASSLTSGGETQYF.

This sequence joins TRBV9 and TRBJ1-4, with D possibly being TRBD1 (6 bases). CDR1 is SGDLS and CDR2 is YYNGEE in the germline V gene. The CDR3 runs 14 residues. Trimming removed 3 bases at V and 8 bases at J, with 14 bases between. The CDR3 coding sequence is TGTGCCAGCAGCGCTAGTAGGACAGCAGAAAAACTGTTTTTT. Amino acids: CASSASRTAEKLFF. Complete variable domain (other parts from reference TRBV9 and TRBJ1-4): DSGVTQTPKHLITATGQRVTLRCSPRSGDLSVYWYQQSLDQGLQFLIQYYNGEERAKGNILERFSAQQFPDLHSELNLSSLELGDSALYFCASSASRTAEKLFFGSGTQLSVL.

V usage is TRBV11-2 and J usage is TRBJ2-7, with D unclear. This CDR3 spans 12 amino acids. Germline CDR1 and CDR2: SGHAT and FQNNGV. V lost 1 base to trimming and J lost 6 bases, with 7 bases between them. The CDR3 is CASSLAATEQYF. Here the CDR3 DNA reads TGTGCCAGCAGCTTAGCCGCTACCGAGCAGTACTTC.

The chain carries TRBV19 and TRBJ1-1; TRBD1 matches at 8 bases. CDR1 LNHDA and CDR2 SQIVND come from the germline V gene (reference sequence). This CDR3 comprises 14 residues. V dropped 9 bases and J dropped 0; count of bases not matched to a gene: 6. In DNA form, the CDR3 reads TGTGCCAGCGAGGACAGGGCAATGAACACTGAAGCTTTCTTT. Residues: CASEDRAMNTEAFF.

The chain uses TRBV5-1 and TRBJ2-7, with D maybe TRBD2 (6 bases). Trimming cost V 3 bases and J 5 bases, with 15 bases left between them. CDR1 is SGHRS and CDR2 is YFSETQ in the germline V gene. This CDR3 spans 14 amino acids. The CDR3 coding sequence is TGCGCCAGCAGCTCCCCGGGACTCATCGACGAGCAGTACTTC. Protein: CASSSPGLIDEQYF.

V gene TRBV19 combines with J gene TRBJ2-3, with 9 bases that match TRBD1. Germline loops: CDR1 LNHDA, CDR2 SQIVND (reference sequence). The CDR3 extends over 16 amino acids. V shed 6 bases, J shed 4 bases, and the junction held 11 bases outside the gene matches. The CDR3 loop reads CASSKMGTGYSDTQYF. CDR3 coding DNA: TGTGCCAGTAGCAAAATGGGGACAGGGTATTCAGATACGCAGTATTTT.

This clone turned up a few times. A read error may produce the germline difference seen at one junction end. This chain connects TRBV19 to TRBJ1-4, with 9 bases that match TRBD1. CDR3 length: 18 residues. Germline V gives CDR1 LNHDA, CDR2 SQIVND (reference sequence). Here the CDR3 reads CASRISPGQGVGNEKLFF. The CDR3 nucleotides read TGTGCCAGTCGTATATCACCGGGACAGGGCGTGGGTAATGAAAAACTGTTTTTT. The variable domain in full, completed from reference TRBV19 and TRBJ1-4, reads DGGITQSPKYLFRKEGQNVTLSCEQNLNHDAMYWYRQDPGQGLRLIYYSQIVNDFQKGDIAEGYSVSREKKESFPLTVTSAQKNPTAFYLCASRISPGQGVGNEKLFFGSGTQLSVL.

The chain joins TRBV14 to TRBJ1-4; 7 nucleotides agree with TRBD1. Germline V CDR1 and CDR2: SGHDN, FVKESK. V shed 7 bases, J shed 8 bases, and the junction held 4 bases outside the gene matches. This CDR3 comprises 12 residues. Here the CDR3 reads CASNRGGEKLFF. DNA for the CDR3: TGTGCCAGCAACAGGGGCGGGGAAAAACTGTTTTTT.

This chain links TRBV7-2 with TRBJ2-2, with 11 bases lining up with TRBD2. J lost 7 bases, V lost 2 bases, and 6 bases had no gene match. The CDR3 covers 16 residues. Germline V gene data show CDR1 as SGHTA and CDR2 as FQGNSA. The CDR3 DNA sequence: TGTGCCAGCAGCTTACAACTAGCGGGAGTGGTCGGGGAGCTGTTTTTT. It yields the protein CASSLQLAGVVGELFF.

This chain joins TRBV6-6 and TRBJ2-7, with 7 nucleotides matching TRBD1. Germline V gene data show CDR1 as MNHNY and CDR2 as SVGAGI (reference sequence). J was trimmed by 4 bases and V by 4 bases; bases with no gene match: 7. The length of the CDR3 is 14 residues. The CDR3 region has the DNA TGTGCCAGCAGTTCCCAGGGACAGTCGTACGAGCAGTACTTC. Translating gives CASSSQGQSYEQYF.

The V call is TRBV7-3, the J call TRBJ2-7, with 8 bases aligning to TRBD2. The CDR3 length is 15 residues. Germline assignment: CDR1 SGHTA and CDR2 FQGTGA. V shed 0 bases and J 4 bases; nucleotides not matched to a gene: 5. DNA for the CDR3: TGTGCCAGCAGCTTAACTAGCGGGATAGGGTACGAGCAGTACTTC. Its protein product is CASSLTSGIGYEQYF.

This chain joins TRBV28 and TRBJ1-2, with D possibly being TRBD1 (6 bases). V lost 3 bases to trimming and J lost 2 bases, with 16 bases between them. This CDR3 has 16 residues. Germline CDR1 reads MDHEN; CDR2 reads SYDVKM. The CDR3 nucleotides are TGTGCCAGCAGTTTCGGCGGACAGAGCCCAAACTATGGCTACACCTTC. Translation gives CASSFGGQSPNYGYTF.